Below are 3 T cell receptor beta chains sequenced from a single sample in a study of beta chain features in type 1 diabetes. Study-level findings and limits: Shortening of TCRB CDR3s, moderate but significant, appeared in all four CD4+ subsets of Type 1 diabetes patients.

Sequencing targeted expressed TCRB transcripts, as all isolated RNA had been reverse transcribed. Clones were read by immunoSEQ multiplex PCR, and TCRdb kept only the in-frame ones, dropping some. Of more than 550,000 clones listed, more than 13% were seen once; the top ten hold approximately 0.043%. Antigens of these TCRs are unknown. The sample comprised naive CD4+ T cells from blood. Source of these receptors: a man aged 18 to 35 with type 1 diabetes.

J is TRBJ1-1 and V is TRBV2, with D maybe TRBD1 (5 bases). With 6 bases removed from V and 4 bases from J, the gap between germline ends came to 15 bases. CDR3 length: 14 amino acids. Germline V gene lookup returns CDR1 SNHLY and CDR2 FYNNEI. The CDR3 loop reads CASSSSRQGTEAFF. The CDR3 DNA reads as TGTGCCAGCAGCTCCTCAAGGCAGGGCACTGAAGCTTTCTTT. The full variable domain, with the rest looked up from reference TRBV2 and TRBJ1-1, is EPEVTQTPSHQVTQMGQEVILRCVPISNHLYFYWYRQILGQKVEFLVSFYNNEISEKSEIFDDQFSVERPDGSNFTLKIRSTKLEDSAMYFCASSSSRQGTEAFFGQGTRLTVV.

This clone has only a few counts. CDR3 protein: CAWGLQGGETQYF. As DNA, the CDR3 is TGTGCCTGGGGGCTTCAGGGGGGAGAGACCCAGTACTTC. The rearrangement links TRBV30 to TRBJ2-5; D might be TRBD1 (7 bases). This CDR3 region has 13 residues. In germline, CDR1 is GTSNPN, CDR2 SVGIG (reference sequence). V lost 5 bases to trimming and J lost 4 bases, with 14 bases between them.

In the case of this clone: Additional DNA sequences in this sample encode the identical CDR3. CDR3 DNA: TGCAGCGTTGGACAGGGTAGCGATGAGCAGTTCTTC. This encodes CSVGQGSDEQFF. The chain is built from TRBV29-1 and TRBJ2-1; the match to TRBD1 covers 7 bases. Germline values: CDR1 SQVTM, CDR2 ANQGSEA. Germline trimming cut 4 bases from V and 8 bases from J; bases unmatched to any gene: 5. The CDR3 spans 12 residues.